This T cell receptor beta chain was retrieved from a study of cytomegalovirus exposure and HLA in healthy donors. This CDR3 contains 13 residues. The V gene's germline CDR1 is MNHEY and CDR2 SVGAGI. V dropped 8 bases and J dropped 2 bases, with 12 bases sitting between them. The study ran its PCR with 60 Vbeta and 13 Jbeta primers. The repertoire was sequenced with immunoSEQ multiplex PCR; TCRdb's copy has only in-frame clones and lacks some. The sample holds approximately 70,000 clones, about 79% seen once. This clonotype originated in a man aged 60 to 75 in good health and CMV-seropositive. Sequenced input: PBMCs. The J gene is TRBJ1-1, the V gene TRBV6-5, with unresolved D. The CDR3 sequence is CASLRRVNTEAFF. For the CDR3, the DNA is TGTGCCAGCCTCAGGCGGGTCAACACTGAAGCTTTCTTT.